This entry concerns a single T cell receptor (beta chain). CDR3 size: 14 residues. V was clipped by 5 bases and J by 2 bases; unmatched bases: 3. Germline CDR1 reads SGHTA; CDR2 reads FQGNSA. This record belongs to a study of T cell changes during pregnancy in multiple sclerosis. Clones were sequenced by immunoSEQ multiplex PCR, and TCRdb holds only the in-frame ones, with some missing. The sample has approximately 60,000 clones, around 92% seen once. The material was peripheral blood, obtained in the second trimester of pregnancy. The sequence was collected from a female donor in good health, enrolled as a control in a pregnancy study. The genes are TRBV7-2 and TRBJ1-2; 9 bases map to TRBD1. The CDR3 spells CASSRTGGNYGYTF. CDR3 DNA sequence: TGTGCCAGCAGCCGAACAGGGGGCAACTATGGCTACACCTTC.